This TCR beta chain is from a study of blood T cell repertoires in COVID-19. Study as a whole: Specimens from acute and convalescent COVID-19 originated in the United States, Italy and Spain.

How the authors handled the data: The authors estimated nucleated cell counts from reference gene primer amplification. Assay used: immunoSEQ multiplex PCR; TCRdb lists only in-frame clones, some missing. V and J calls plus clone size are reproduced from that table; the DNA served to infer D and trimming. The sample lists 200,000 to 300,000 clones; approximately 91% were seen once. The V gene's germline CDR1 is PRHDT and CDR2 FYEKMQ (reference sequence). CDR3 length: 16 amino acids. The V gene end was trimmed by 2 bases and the J gene end by 6 bases; junction bases not matched to a gene: 8. This sequence was found in a woman in her 30s with acute or convalescent COVID-19. V is TRBV13 and J is TRBJ2-2, with 8 bases matching TRBD2. The sample taken for sequencing was peripheral blood. The CDR3 nucleotides read TGTGCCAGCAGCTTAACACTAGCGGCGAAGTCCGGGGAGCTGTTTTTT. Translation gives CASSLTLAAKSGELFF.